This TCR beta chain originates from a study of Ad26.COV2.S vaccination and SARS-CoV-2 variants. Study-level information: The donor was enrolled in the Ad26.COV2.S arm of the COV1001 trial. Dosing was one shot or two shots 56 days apart.

Here immunoSEQ multiplex PCR was the method, and the copy in TCRdb shows in-frame clones only, minus some. The table has approximately 500,000 clones, roughly nine tenths seen once. Worth noting for this clone: What it recognizes is unknown.

Treatment noted: 15 to 20 received Ad26.COV2.S at low or high dose, single or two shots; 5 received placebo; per-sample allocation not given. Sampling took place 63 days after the first vaccine or placebo injection. Study conclusions and caveats: People given the vaccine had a wider spike-specific TCR breadth than placebo recipients did.

V shed 3 bases, J shed 4 bases, and the junction held 5 bases outside the gene matches. The V gene's germline CDR1 is LNHDA and CDR2 SQIVND (reference sequence). This CDR3 comprises 15 residues. The sample consisted of peripheral blood, taken in a trial of Ad26.COV2.S vaccine versus placebo. The receptor's source is a person between 18 and 65 years old who received the Ad26.COV2.S COVID-19 vaccine or a placebo. The V and J genes are TRBV19 and TRBJ2-1; TRBD1 matches at 8 bases. The CDR3 region has the DNA TGTGCCAGTAGTATCCAGGACAGGGAATACAATGAGCAGTTCTTC. This gives the protein CASSIQDREYNEQFF.